The rows below give T cell receptor beta chains drawn from one sample of a study of lymphopenia after photon versus proton radiotherapy. Produced via immunoSEQ multiplex PCR; TCRdb's table is partial and in-frame only. The profile covers 6,000 to 8,500 clones, with about nine tenths appearing a single time and 17% taken by the ten largest. This material consisted of peripheral blood, taken from a patient treated with photon-based radiotherapy. Receptors originate from a man in his 60s with cholangiocarcinoma. Each CDR3 is given with its conserved first and last residue. Each record gives: D gene, V gene, J gene, CDR3 DNA, CDR3 protein. A D gene is named only where the DNA matches it firmly.

.,TRBV18,TRBJ1-6,TGTGCCAGCTCACCACCCTCGGAAAATTCACCCCTCCACTTT,CASSPPSENSPLHF
TRBD1,TRBV6-5,TRBJ1-1,TGTGCCAGCAGAAATGGACAGGGAACACTCGAGACAGGTTTCTTT,CASRNGQGTLETGFF
TRBD1,TRBV18,TRBJ2-2,TGTGCCAGCTCCCCCGGACAGGGAGACACCGGGGAGCTGTTTTTT,CASSPGQGDTGELFF
TRBD2,TRBV6-6,TRBJ2-1,TGTGCCACCAGAAATGGACTAGCGCCCTACAATGAGCAGTTCTTC,CATRNGLAPYNEQFF
TRBD2,TRBV29-1,TRBJ2-7,TGCAGCGTTGCAGGGCTAGCGGGAGGGATGAAACCCTACGAGCAGTACTTC,CSVAGLAGGMKPYEQYF
.,TRBV11-2,TRBJ2-3,TGTGCCAGCAGCTTATCCGGTCCCCCGGGCTTAGATACGCAGTATTTT,CASSLSGPPGLDTQYF
TRBD1,TRBV7-8,TRBJ1-1,TGTGCCAGCAGCCCCGCTAGGGACAGGGAAGCTTTCTTT,CASSPARDREAFF
.,TRBV10-3,TRBJ2-2,TGTGCCAGCAGAGGCGTTACCGGGGAGCTGTTTTTT,CASRGVTGELFF
.,TRBV19,TRBJ2-3,TGTGCCAGTAGCAGGGACAGAGGGGGGGAGAGGGATACGCAGTATTTT,CASSRDRGGERDTQYF
.,TRBV28,TRBJ1-2,TGTGCCAGCAGTTTATCGGGGGGGTGGGCCTATGGCTACACCTTC,CASSLSGGWAYGYTF
.,TRBV11-2,TRBJ2-2,TGTGCCAGCAGCTTAGTCTCCTGGACAGGGGAGCTGTTTTTT,CASSLVSWTGELFF
TRBD2,TRBV6-6,TRBJ2-7,TGTGCCAGCTCCTCCGGGACTAGCGGCTACGAGCAGTACTTC,CASSSGTSGYEQYF
.,TRBV18,TRBJ2-7,TGTGCCAGCTCACCTCAAGGGAATAACGAGCAGTACTTC,CASSPQGNNEQYF
.,TRBV2,TRBJ2-2,TGTGCCAGCAGCGTCTATACCGGGGAGCTGTTTTTT,CASSVYTGELFF
.,TRBV18,TRBJ1-1,TGTGCCAGCTCACTCGTGGGGGAGGCTGCAGCTTTCTTT,CASSLVGEAAAFF
TRBD1,TRBV28,TRBJ1-4,TGTGCCAGCAGTGGGACAGACGGTGGAAAACTGTTTTTT,CASSGTDGGKLFF
.,TRBV4-2,TRBJ1-2,TGTGCCAGCAGCCAAGACATAAGCTATGGCTACACCTTC,CASSQDISYGYTF
.,TRBV10-3,TRBJ2-7,TGTGCCATCAGGCGGGTACGCTCCTACGAGCAGTACTTC,CAIRRVRSYEQYF
.,TRBV5-4,TRBJ1-6,TGTGCCAGCAGCTTTGCCCCCCAGAATTCACCCCTCCACTTT,CASSFAPQNSPLHF
TRBD2,TRBV11-2,TRBJ2-2,TGTGCCAGCAGGTTCGGGACTAGCGGTAACACCGGGGAGCTGTTTTTT,CASRFGTSGNTGELFF
.,TRBV7-3,TRBJ2-2,TGTGCCAGCAGCTTACACGGGCGGGGCACCGGGGAGCTGTTTTTT,CASSLHGRGTGELFF
TRBD1,TRBV28,TRBJ2-7,TGTGCCAGCAGTTTTAGTAACCCAAGGACAGGGAACTACGAGCAGTACTTC,CASSFSNPRTGNYEQYF